These T cell receptor beta chains were read from a single sample in a study of cytomegalovirus exposure and HLA in healthy donors. Method: immunoSEQ multiplex PCR; TCRdb's copy keeps in-frame clones and lacks some. Among some 96,000 clones listed, 78% were seen once. Sequencing used PBMCs. These receptors all stem from a woman in her sixties or seventies in good health and CMV-seronegative. The conserved cysteine and the conserved F or W are not part of the CDR3 here.

V	J	CDR3
TRBV5-1	TRBJ2-1	ASSGAEQF
TRBV19	TRBJ1-1	ASSIGIGDTEAF
TRBV18	TRBJ1-1	ASSAGRGKVAEAF
TRBV6-6	TRBJ1-1	ASSYSRTGEEAF
TRBV5-1	TRBJ2-4	ASSATSGGAKNIQY
TRBV2	TRBJ2-1	ASSPLAGGYNEQF
TRBV18	TRBJ1-5	ASSPGLGPDQPQH
TRBV25-1	TRBJ1-1	ASKQENTEAF
TRBV4-3	TRBJ2-7	ASSQVGRVYEQY
TRBV5-1	TRBJ2-2	ASSPGLTNTGELF
TRBV7-2	TRBJ2-1	ASSSQDVEQF
TRBV29-1	TRBJ2-5	SVEGPGLAGETQY
TRBV18	TRBJ1-1	ASSLLGTGAQGGAF
TRBV6-1	TRBJ2-3	ASNLRGFTDTQY
TRBV29-1	TRBJ1-1	SVDLTGLSEAF
TRBV7-9	TRBJ2-5	ASSHLGGQETQY
TRBV7-6	TRBJ2-7	ASSILGQGQTYEQY
TRBV19	TRBJ1-5	ASKTSGSHQPQH